What follows are 4 T cell receptor beta chains derived from one specimen sequenced in a study of blood T cell repertoires in COVID-19. Some clones are missing from TCRdb's copy, which holds only in-frame ones; the method was immunoSEQ multiplex PCR. The table has under 350,000 clones, about four fifths seen once; the top ten hold approximately 10%. Material: peripheral blood. The receptors were sampled from a woman in her forties or fifties who had recovered from COVID-19.

CDR3 sequence (DNA): TGTGCCACCAGCTCACAGGTGAACACTGAAGCTTTCTTT. This translates into CATSSQVNTEAFF. The chain recombines TRBV15 with TRBJ1-1, with D tentatively TRBD1 (5 bases). V lost 5 bases to trimming and J lost 0 bases, with 7 bases between them. Germline values: CDR1 LNHNV, CDR2 YYDKDF (reference sequence). The CDR3 is 13 amino acids.

This chain links TRBV4-1 with TRBJ2-1, with D possibly TRBD1 on 6 matching bases. In germline, CDR1 is MGHRA, CDR2 YSYEKL. The CDR3 has 16 residues. The germline V and J ends were trimmed by 4 bases and 0 bases, with 13 bases remaining between them. CDR3 DNA sequence: TGCGCCAGCAGCCCCAACAGGGCTTTCTCCTACAATGAGCAGTTCTTC. The encoded protein is CASSPNRAFSYNEQFF.

V and J are TRBV18 and TRBJ2-7; 8 positions match TRBD2. With 0 bases clipped from V and 6 bases from J, the junction kept 7 bases outside the gene matches. The CDR3 has 15 amino acids. The germline CDR1 and CDR2 sequences are KGHSH and LQKENI. The CDR3 loop reads CASSPPSAGGLEQYF. The CDR3 nucleotides are TGTGCCAGCTCACCACCCTCCGCGGGAGGCCTCGAGCAGTACTTC.

The V call is TRBV9, the J call TRBJ2-2, with D possibly matching TRBD2 (6 bases). V lost 3 bases, J lost 0 bases, and 12 bases lay in between. CDR1 is SGDLS, CDR2 YYNGEE, per germline. This CDR3 has 16 residues. The CDR3 protein is CASSAGTPANTGELFF. The DNA of the CDR3 is TGTGCCAGCAGCGCAGGGACTCCCGCGAACACCGGGGAGCTGTTTTTT. The variable domain in full, completed from reference TRBV9 and TRBJ2-2, reads DSGVTQTPKHLITATGQRVTLRCSPRSGDLSVYWYQQSLDQGLQFLIQYYNGEERAKGNILERFSAQQFPDLHSELNLSSLELGDSALYFCASSAGTPANTGELFFGEGSRLTVL.